This TCR beta chain was documented in a study of OX40 agonist ivuxolimab in advanced cancers. Overall study findings and caveats: Some patients without response likewise showed low normalized clonal expansion.

The CDR3 covers 16 residues. V trimming: 4 bases; J trimming: 1 base; junction bases outside the gene matches: 4. CDR1 and CDR2 from the germline V gene are MNHEY and SVGAGI. Sequenced by immunoSEQ multiplex PCR; TCRdb stores in-frame clones only, minus some. The sample includes under 50,000 clones, 82% of them seen just once. In regard to this clone: What it binds is unknown.

The sequence was obtained from an adult with an advanced solid tumor such as melanoma, head and neck, liver or kidney cancer. The starting material was CD4+ or CD8+ T cells sorted from blood, obtained in a trial of the OX40 agonist ivuxolimab. The rearrangement uses TRBV6-5 and TRBJ2-3; TRBD2 aligns across 11 bases. The CDR3, as DNA: TGTGCCAGCAGTTTGATAGCGGGAGGGGGCACAGATACGCAGTATTTT. It is translated as CASSLIAGGGTDTQYF.